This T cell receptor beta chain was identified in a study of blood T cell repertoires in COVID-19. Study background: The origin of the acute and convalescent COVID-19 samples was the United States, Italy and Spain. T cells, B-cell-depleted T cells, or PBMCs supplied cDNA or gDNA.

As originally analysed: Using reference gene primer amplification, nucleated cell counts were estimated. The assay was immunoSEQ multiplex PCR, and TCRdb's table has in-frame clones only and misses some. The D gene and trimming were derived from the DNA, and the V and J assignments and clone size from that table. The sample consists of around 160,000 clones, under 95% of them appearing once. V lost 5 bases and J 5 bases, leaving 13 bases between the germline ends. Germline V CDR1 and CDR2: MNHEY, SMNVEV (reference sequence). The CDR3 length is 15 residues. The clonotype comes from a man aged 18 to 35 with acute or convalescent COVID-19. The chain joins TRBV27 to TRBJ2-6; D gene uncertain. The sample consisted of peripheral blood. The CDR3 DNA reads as TGTGCCAGCAGTCCCCGGGTGAGCTGGGCCAACGTCCTGACTTTC. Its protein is CASSPRVSWANVLTF.